Presented here are 12 T cell receptor beta chains from one specimen sequenced in a study of T cell responses to AZD1222 COVID-19 vaccine (dated by TCRdb to 2020 to 2022). This sample's time point label indicates: baseline before first vaccination. The intended sense of this specimen's treatment or condition label: meningococcal conjugate vaccine given as trial control. Receptors were amplified or captured by the immunoSEQ multiplex PCR assay. Held by TCRdb, this immuneACCESS table contains in-frame sequences only and omits some clones. Under half of the omission traces to an unresolved V gene where checked; the cause of the rest is unknown. Recorded for this sample are around 99,000 clones; approximately 85% of them occurred a single time. 13% of the sample is in the top ten clones. The sequencing here drew on peripheral blood, taken on day 0 of MenACWY control vaccination. Receptor source: an adult in good health.

The chain has TRBV4-1 and TRBJ1-4; D might be TRBD1 (5 bases). Germline values: CDR1 MGHRA, CDR2 YSYEKL. CDR3 length: 15 amino acids. Deletions cut 0 bases from V and 7 bases from J, with 12 bases between. CDR3 residues: CASSQEVGVVEKLFF. In DNA, the CDR3 is TGCGCCAGCAGCCAAGAGGTGGGGGTAGTTGAAAAACTGTTTTTT.

The CDR3 sequence is CASSLEGSGNQPQHF. CDR3 coding DNA: TGCGCCAGCAGCTTGGAAGGGTCTGGCAATCAGCCCCAGCATTTT. The chain is built from TRBV5-1 and TRBJ1-5; the D is unclear. The germline CDR1 and CDR2 sequences are SGHRS and YFSETQ. CDR3 length: 15 residues. Deletions cut 0 bases from V and 2 bases from J, with 9 bases between. The full variable domain, with the rest looked up from reference TRBV5-1 and TRBJ1-5, is KAGVTQTPRYLIKTRGQQVTLSCSPISGHRSVSWYQQTPGQGLQFLFEYFSETQRNKGNFPGRFSGRQFSNSRSEMNVSTLELGDSALYLCASSLEGSGNQPQHFGDGTRLSIL.

The chain couples TRBV6-6 to TRBJ1-5; D gene ambiguous. The CDR3 spans 13 residues. Trimming left V 8 bases short and J 0 bases short, with 8 bases between. Germline V gene lookup returns CDR1 MNHNY and CDR2 SVGAGI (reference sequence). The CDR3 region has the DNA TGTGCCAGCGGCCGGTCTAGCAATCAGCCCCAGCATTTT. Protein product: CASGRSSNQPQHF.

CDR3: CASSLQGNNYGYTF. CDR3 nucleotides: TGTGCCAGCAGCCTTCAGGGGAACAACTATGGCTACACCTTC. The chain links TRBV28 to TRBJ1-2, with D maybe TRBD1 (6 bases). This CDR3 region has 14 residues. Trimming took off 6 bases at V and 2 bases at J, with 13 bases between the two ends. In germline, CDR1 is MDHEN, CDR2 SYDVKM.

With regard to this clone: Additional DNA sequences in this sample encode the identical CDR3. The V and J genes are TRBV6-1 and TRBJ2-7; no definite D call. The ends were cut back, 1 base at V and 3 bases at J, with 1 base in the middle. The germline CDR1 and CDR2 sequences are MNHNS and SASEGT. CDR3 length: 11 residues. CDR3 region: CASSEGYEQYF. The CDR3, as DNA: TGTGCCAGCAGTGAAGGCTACGAGCAGTACTTC.

The chain is built from TRBV5-5 and TRBJ2-7, with D uncertain. This CDR3 spans 15 amino acids. Trimming removed 3 bases at V and 0 bases at J, with 13 bases between. Germline-derived CDR1 and CDR2 are SGHKS and YYEKEE (reference sequence). CDR3 DNA: TGTGCCAGCAGCTCGGTGGTCCTCAGCTCCTACGAGCAGTACTTC. Translation: CASSSVVLSSYEQYF.

This rearrangement joins TRBV6-5 to TRBJ2-3; D is possibly TRBD1 (5 bases). V lost 2 bases and J lost 5, with 14 bases in between. The CDR3 length is 15 residues. Per the germline V gene, CDR1 is MNHEY and CDR2 is SVGAGI. The CDR3 loop is CASSYDQGLGDTQYF. CDR3 sequence (DNA): TGTGCCAGCAGTTACGATCAGGGCCTGGGAGATACGCAGTATTTT.

The CDR3 DNA reads TGTGCCAGCAGTGAGGCAGGGGGTGGCACTAATGAAAAACTGTTTTTT. Translated, it gives CASSEAGGGTNEKLFF. The chain is built from TRBV25-1 and TRBJ1-4; TRBD1 matches 7 bases. Unmatched junction bases numbered 6, after V lost 3 bases and J lost 2 bases. This CDR3 comprises 16 residues. CDR1 MGHDK and CDR2 SYGVNS come from the germline V gene.

This rearrangement joins TRBV14 to TRBJ1-1; D uncertain. This CDR3 is built from 13 residues. Germline CDR1 is SGHDN and CDR2 is FVKESK. Trimming shortened V by 4 bases and J by 7 bases, and 13 bases separated the two germline ends. DNA for the CDR3: TGTGCCAGCAGCCTCTTTGGGTCTGGTGAAGCTTTCTTT. It encodes CASSLFGSGEAFF. Full variable domain (rest looked up from reference TRBV14 and TRBJ1-1): EAGVTQFPSHSVIEKGQTVTLRCDPISGHDNLYWYRRVMGKEIKFLLHFVKESKQDESGMPNNRFLAERTGGTYSTLKVQPAELEDSGVYFCASSLFGSGEAFFGQGTRLTVV.

In DNA, the CDR3 is TGTGCCAGCAGTTTATGGACAGCGGGGGGGTTAGTGAGCTATGAGCAGTTCTTC. Translating gives CASSLWTAGGLVSYEQFF. V gene TRBV28 combines with J gene TRBJ2-1; 10 bases agree with TRBD2. This CDR3 spans 18 amino acids. V shed 0 bases and J 8 bases; nucleotides not matched to a gene: 13. Germline CDR1 and CDR2: MDHEN and SYDVKM.

This clone was detected once. The gene calls are TRBV5-5 and TRBJ2-1; 11 nucleotides align to TRBD2. CDR1 SGHKS and CDR2 YYEKEE come from the germline V gene (reference sequence). With 8 bases clipped from V and 7 bases from J, the junction kept 5 bases outside the gene matches. CDR3 length: 13 amino acids. CDR3 nucleotide sequence: TGTGCCAGTATGACTAGCGGGGCAAATGAGCAGTTCTTC. Protein sequence: CASMTSGANEQFF.

The CDR3 DNA sequence: TGTGCCAGCACTCTCCGGGCAGGGCGCTATGAAAAACTGTTTTTT. This gives the protein CASTLRAGRYEKLFF. This chain links TRBV11-2 with TRBJ1-4; tentatively, D is TRBD1 (5 bases). From germline, CDR1 is SGHAT and CDR2 FQNNGV. Trimming shortened V by 7 bases and J by 6 bases, and 18 bases separated the two germline ends. CDR3 length: 15 residues.